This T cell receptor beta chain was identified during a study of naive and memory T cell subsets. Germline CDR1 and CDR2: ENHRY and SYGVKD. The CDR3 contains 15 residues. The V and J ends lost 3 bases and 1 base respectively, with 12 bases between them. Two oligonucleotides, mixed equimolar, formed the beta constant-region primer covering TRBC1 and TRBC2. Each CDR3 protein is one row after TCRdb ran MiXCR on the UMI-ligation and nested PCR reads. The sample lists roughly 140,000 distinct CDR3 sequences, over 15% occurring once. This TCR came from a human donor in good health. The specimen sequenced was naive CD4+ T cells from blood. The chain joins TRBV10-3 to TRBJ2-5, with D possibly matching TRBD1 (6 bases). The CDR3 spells CAISEFADSQETQYF. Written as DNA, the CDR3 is TGTGCCATCAGTGAATTTGCGGACAGCCAAGAGACCCAGTACTTC.